Below, 5 T cell receptor beta chains from the same sample are listed, as sequenced in a study of blood T cell repertoires in COVID-19. Using immunoSEQ multiplex PCR, the repertoire was profiled, and TCRdb retains in-frame clones only, with some absent. Of 250,000 to 300,000 clones listed, roughly 80% were seen once; the top ten hold 4.1%. Sequenced input: PBMCs or T cells enriched from blood (not recorded which). These receptors were taken from a man aged 30-40 years with acute COVID-19.

V and J are TRBV11-3 and TRBJ2-3, with D perhaps TRBD1 (6 bases). The germline gives CDR1 SGHNT, CDR2 YENEEA. The CDR3 is 13 amino acids. Between the trimmed V and J ends, which lost 8 bases and 2 bases, there was a span of 11 bases. CDR3 protein: CASGRGTTDTQYF. The CDR3 DNA reads TGTGCCAGCGGCAGGGGAACCACAGATACGCAGTATTTT.

A single count supports this clone. The CDR3 DNA sequence: TGTGCCAGCAGTTTGGAGGGAAAGTACAATGAGCAGTTCTTC. Translation: CASSLEGKYNEQFF. The chain links TRBV28 to TRBJ2-1; tentatively, D is TRBD2 (6 bases). V was pared by 3 bases and J by 4 bases, with 10 bases between. The CDR3 contains 14 residues. Germline V gene data show CDR1 as MDHEN and CDR2 as SYDVKM.

This clone was detected a few times. The genes are TRBV6-1 and TRBJ1-1; TRBD1 might be the D (5 bases). Germline V lookup: CDR1 MNHNS, CDR2 SASEGT. Trimming cost V 3 bases and J 8 bases, with 13 bases left between them. The CDR3 sequence is 13 residues long. CDR3 in amino acids: CASSDGGVTEAFF. The CDR3, as DNA: TGTGCCAGCAGTGACGGGGGAGTGACGGAAGCTTTCTTT.

This rearrangement joins TRBV29-1 to TRBJ1-4; unclear D gene. CDR1 is SQVTM, CDR2 ANQGSEA, per germline. With 3 bases removed from V and 12 bases from J, the gap between germline ends came to 20 bases. This CDR3 comprises 14 residues. This CDR3 is CSVEGFLGSEELFF. The CDR3 nucleotides are TGCAGCGTTGAGGGCTTTTTAGGATCAGAAGAACTGTTTTTT. Combining the CDR3 with reference TRBV29-1 and TRBJ1-4 gives the whole variable domain SAVISQKPSRDICQRGTSLTIQCQVDSQVTMMFWYRQQPGQSLTLIATANQGSEATYESGFVIDKFPISRPNLTFSTLTVSNMSPEDSSIYLCSVEGFLGSEELFFGSGTQLSVL.

This chain uses TRBV5-1 with TRBJ1-5, with a tentative D call TRBD1 (6 bases). CDR1 is SGHRS, CDR2 YFSETQ, per germline. This CDR3 spans 15 amino acids. Trimming removed 4 bases from V and 2 bases from J, with 13 bases in between. The CDR3 region is CASSPGGAGNQPQHF. The CDR3 nucleotides are TGCGCCAGCAGCCCGGGGGGGGCCGGCAATCAGCCCCAGCATTTT.